The entry below describes one TCR beta chain. Clones were read by immunoSEQ multiplex PCR, and TCRdb kept only the in-frame ones, dropping some. The data show roughly 370,000 clones, 90% seen once. The data were taken from a study of control samples from healthy donors and cancer patients. From germline, CDR1 is SGDLS and CDR2 YYNGEE. The V gene lost 3 bases and the J gene lost 4 bases, with 19 bases spanning the gap. CDR3 length: 16 amino acids. The sequencing input was PBMCs. The V call is TRBV9, the J call TRBJ1-1; D possibly corresponds to TRBD1 (5 bases). The TCR was taken from a middle-aged man with head and neck cancer. CDR3 DNA: TGTGCCAGCAGCGAAAGTAAAGGGGCGAGTACCACTGAAGCTTTCTTT. Protein sequence: CASSESKGASTTEAFF.